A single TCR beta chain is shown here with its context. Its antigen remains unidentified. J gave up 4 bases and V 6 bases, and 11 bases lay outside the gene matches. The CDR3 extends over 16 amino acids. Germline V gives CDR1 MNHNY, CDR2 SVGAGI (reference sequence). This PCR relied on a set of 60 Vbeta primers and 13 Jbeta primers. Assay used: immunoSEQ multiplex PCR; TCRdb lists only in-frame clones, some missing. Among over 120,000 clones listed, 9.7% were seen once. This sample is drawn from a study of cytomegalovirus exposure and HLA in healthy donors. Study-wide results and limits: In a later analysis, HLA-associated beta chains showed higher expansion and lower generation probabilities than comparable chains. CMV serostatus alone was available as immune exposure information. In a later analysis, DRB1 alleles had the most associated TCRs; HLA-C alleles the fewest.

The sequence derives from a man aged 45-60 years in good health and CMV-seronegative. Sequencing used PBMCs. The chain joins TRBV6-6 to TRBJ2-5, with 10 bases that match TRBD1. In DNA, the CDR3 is TGTGCCAGCAGACCCGGTGGACAGGGGGGGGCAGAGACCCAGTACTTC. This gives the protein CASRPGGQGGAETQYF.